This TCR beta chain comes out of a study of T cell responses to AZD1222 COVID-19 vaccine. Study conclusions and caveats: Spike-specific TCR breadth and depth went up after people got two AZD1222 doses. Baseline serostatus was positive in only a handful of AZD1222 recipients.

The assay was immunoSEQ multiplex PCR, and TCRdb's table has in-frame clones only and misses some. The table has 110,000 to 150,000 clones, 85% to 90% seen once. This clone appeared a single time. No antigen is known for it. One end of the junction does not line up with germline, which may come from a read error. The CDR3 extends over 13 amino acids. CDR1 is SGHTA, CDR2 FQGNSA, per germline. This TCR came from an adult who received the AZD1222 COVID-19 vaccine. Material: peripheral blood, obtained 28 days after the second AZD1222 dose. V gene TRBV7-2 combines with J gene TRBJ2-3; no definite D call. The CDR3 here is CASTLLTGNTQYF. The CDR3 DNA reads TGTGCCAGCACCTTATTAACTGGGAATACGCAGTATTTT. Supplemented by reference TRBV7-2 and TRBJ2-3, the full variable domain reads GAGVSQSPSNKVTEKGKDVELRCDPISGHTALYWYRQSLGQGLEFLIYFQGNSAPDKSGLPSDRFSAERTGGSVSTLTIQRTQQEDSAVYLCASTLLTGNTQYFGPGTRLTVL.